The 28 T cell receptor beta chains below come from one sample, sequenced in a study of blood T cell repertoires in COVID-19. Produced via immunoSEQ multiplex PCR; TCRdb's table is partial and in-frame only. The sample lists under 450,000 clones; 87% were seen once. Sequencing was done on a sample of PBMCs or T cells enriched from blood (not recorded which). Source of these receptors: a man aged 25 to 40 who had recovered from COVID-19.

The chain carries TRBV30 and TRBJ2-2; TRBD1 agrees at 9 bases. Germline assignment: CDR1 GTSNPN and CDR2 SVGIG (reference sequence). This CDR3 spans 15 amino acids. V shed 0 bases and J 7 bases; nucleotides not matched to a gene: 6. Here the CDR3 reads CAWSVIQGAGGELFF. The CDR3 DNA follows: TGTGCCTGGAGTGTTATACAGGGGGCCGGCGGGGAGCTGTTTTTT.

The CDR3 is CATSRSRGNTEAFF. CDR3 DNA sequence: TGTGCCACCAGCAGGTCCAGGGGTAACACTGAAGCTTTCTTT. This sequence joins TRBV15 and TRBJ1-1; perhaps TRBD1 as D (6 bases). Germline V gene data show CDR1 as LNHNV and CDR2 as YYDKDF (reference sequence). This CDR3 contains 14 residues. Deletions cut 3 bases from V and 2 bases from J, with 10 bases between.

This sequence joins TRBV7-9 and TRBJ1-5; D ambiguous. The germline CDR1 and CDR2 sequences are SEHNR and FQNEAQ (reference sequence). CDR3 length equals 16 residues. V was shortened by 1 base and J by 0 bases, with 10 bases between the two germline ends. CDR3 loop: CASSLGNLNSNQPQHF. In DNA form, the CDR3 reads TGTGCCAGCAGCTTAGGTAACCTAAATAGCAATCAGCCCCAGCATTTT.

CDR3 amino acids: CASSFSGAYEQYF. The CDR3 nucleotides read TGTGCCAGCAGCTTCTCAGGGGCCTACGAGCAGTACTTC. This rearrangement joins TRBV11-2 to TRBJ2-7; D might be TRBD1 (6 bases). This CDR3 has 13 amino acids. The ends were cut back, 3 bases at V and 2 bases at J, with 8 bases in the middle. CDR1 SGHAT and CDR2 FQNNGV come from the germline V gene.

This clone has more than one count but fewer than ten. The genes are TRBV3-1 (or the pseudogene TRBV3-2) and TRBJ1-6; 10 bases are a match to TRBD1. The CDR3 contains 15 residues. Germline V lookup: CDR1 LGHDT, CDR2 YNNKEL (reference sequence). The V gene end was trimmed by 1 base and the J gene end by 10 bases; junction bases not matched to a gene: 4. CDR3 sequence reads: CASSQVGTGDSPLHF. The CDR3 DNA reads TGTGCCAGCAGCCAAGTAGGGACAGGGGACTCACCCCTCCACTTT.

The chain combines TRBV7-9 with TRBJ2-1, with D tentatively TRBD1 (5 bases). CDR3 size: 15 residues. Germline CDR1 reads SEHNR; CDR2 reads FQNEAQ (reference sequence). With 5 bases removed from V and 0 bases from J, the gap between germline ends came to 11 bases. The CDR3 bases are TGTGCCAGCAGCCAACAGGTTAGCTCCTACAATGAGCAGTTCTTC. This translates into CASSQQVSSYNEQFF.

This CDR3 reads CASSLGVAGGDNEQFF. CDR3 sequence (DNA): TGTGCCAGCAGCTTAGGGGTAGCGGGGGGGGACAATGAGCAGTTCTTC. The chain uses TRBV7-2 and TRBJ2-1; 11 bases line up with TRBD2. Germline-derived CDR1 and CDR2 are SGHTA and FQGNSA. CDR3 length equals 16 residues. The junction had 4 bases not matched to a gene; V was cut back by 1 base and J by 5 bases.

This clone was detected once. The chain recombines TRBV5-8 with TRBJ1-2, with D unresolved. Germline V CDR1 and CDR2: SGHTS, YDEGEE. V was trimmed by 4 bases and J by 4 bases, leaving 17 bases between them. This CDR3 is built from 15 residues. The CDR3: CASSHALRGSYGYTF. DNA for the CDR3: TGTGCCAGCAGCCACGCTCTCAGAGGGTCCTATGGCTACACCTTC. The full variable domain, completed using reference TRBV5-8 and TRBJ1-2, is EAGVTQSPTHLIKTRGQQATLRCSPISGHTSVYWYQQALGLGLQFLLWYDEGEERNRGNFPPRFSGRQFPNYSSELNVNALELEDSALYLCASSHALRGSYGYTFGSGTRLTVV.

For this clone: The same CDR3 can be traced to other DNA sequences in this sample. The rearrangement links TRBV7-9 to TRBJ1-2; 10 bases map to TRBD1. Germline CDR1 is SEHNR and CDR2 is FQNEAQ (reference sequence). Trimming at V came to 5 bases and at J to 5 bases, leaving 5 bases not matched to a gene. This CDR3 contains 14 residues. CDR3 sequence: CASSPGQGIYGYTF. CDR3 DNA sequence: TGTGCCAGCAGCCCGGGACAGGGGATATATGGCTACACCTTC.

The V gene is TRBV7-6, the J gene TRBJ2-7, with 9 positions matching TRBD1. Trimming at V came to 3 bases and at J to 2 bases, leaving 5 bases not matched to a gene. This CDR3 contains 15 residues. The V gene's germline CDR1 is SGHVS and CDR2 FNYEAQ. The CDR3: CASSLGTGMAYEQYF. CDR3 coding DNA: TGTGCCAGCAGCTTGGGGACAGGGATGGCCTACGAGCAGTACTTC.

The gene calls are TRBV6-5 and TRBJ2-1, with TRBD2 matching 9 bases. V lost 4 bases, J lost 7 bases, and 11 bases stayed unmatched. This CDR3 is 16 amino acids long. Germline V lookup: CDR1 MNHEY, CDR2 SVGAGI. DNA of the CDR3: TGTGCCAGCAGTTCCGAGGGAGCGGGGGGCAGGAATGAGCAGTTCTTC. This codes for CASSSEGAGGRNEQFF.

The genes are TRBV7-2 and TRBJ1-5, with D tentatively TRBD1 (5 bases). V was cut by 0 bases and J by 4 bases, with 13 bases left in between. The germline V gene encodes CDR1 SGHTA and CDR2 FQGNSA. This CDR3 comprises 16 residues. The CDR3 loop reads CASSLALAGLNQPQHF. The CDR3, as DNA: TGTGCCAGCAGCTTAGCGCTGGCAGGGTTGAATCAGCCCCAGCATTTT.

Only one count was recorded for this clone. The rearrangement uses TRBV18 and TRBJ1-2, with D maybe TRBD1 (6 bases). The V end was cut by 0 bases, the J end by 4 bases, with 18 bases between. Germline values: CDR1 KGHSH, CDR2 LQKENI. CDR3 length: 17 amino acids. CDR3 sequence: CASSPPGGVDSVYGYTF. The CDR3 bases are TGTGCCAGCTCACCACCTGGTGGAGTGGACAGCGTCTATGGCTACACCTTC.

This chain links TRBV7-9 with TRBJ2-3; a possible D gene is TRBD1 (6 bases). The CDR3 spans 14 residues. Looked up from germline, CDR1 is SEHNR and CDR2 is FQNEAQ (reference sequence). Between the trimmed V and J ends, which lost 1 base and 5 bases, there was a span of 10 bases. The CDR3, as DNA: TGTGCCAGCAGCTTAGAAGGGACAAAAGATACGCAGTATTTT. Protein product: CASSLEGTKDTQYF. The variable domain in full, completed from reference TRBV7-9 and TRBJ2-3, reads DTGVSQNPRHKITKRGQNVTFRCDPISEHNRLYWYRQTLGQGPEFLTYFQNEAQLEKSRLLSDRFSAERPKGSFSTLEIQRTEQGDSAMYLCASSLEGTKDTQYFGPGTRLTVL.

The chain has TRBV9 and TRBJ2-3, with 8 nucleotides matching TRBD2. Trimming took 3 bases from V and 1 from J; bases not matched to a gene: 4. The CDR3 totals 15 residues. Germline V lookup: CDR1 SGDLS, CDR2 YYNGEE. CDR3 nucleotide sequence: TGTGCCAGCAGCGCACGGGGGGGAGGCACAGATACGCAGTATTTT. This gives the protein CASSARGGGTDTQYF.

The J gene is TRBJ1-2, the V gene TRBV4-1, with 8 bases that match TRBD1. With 5 bases clipped from V and 13 bases from J, the junction kept 6 bases outside the gene matches. The V gene's germline CDR1 is MGHRA and CDR2 YSYEKL. This CDR3 has 11 residues. CDR3 in amino acids: CASSTRQGCTF. DNA of the CDR3: TGCGCCAGCAGCACACGACAGGGGTGCACCTTC.

The chain joins TRBV7-6 to TRBJ2-5, with 9 bases aligning to TRBD2. The ends lost 2 bases at V and 4 bases at J; junction bases unmatched: 5. This CDR3 region has 15 residues. Germline assignment: CDR1 SGHVS and CDR2 FNYEAQ. DNA for the CDR3: TGTGCCAGCAGCTTATGGTCTAGCGGGATAGAGACCCAGTACTTC. Translation gives CASSLWSSGIETQYF. The full variable domain, its missing parts supplied by reference TRBV7-6 and TRBJ2-5, is GAGVSQSPRYKVTKRGQDVALRCDPISGHVSLYWYRQALGQGPEFLTYFNYEAQQDKSGLPNDRFSAERPEGSISTLTIQRTEQRDSAMYRCASSLWSSGIETQYFGPGTRLLVL.

The chain has TRBV7-2 and TRBJ1-2, with a weak D call TRBD1 (6 bases). The CDR3 covers 15 residues. The germline V gene encodes CDR1 SGHTA and CDR2 FQGNSA. Trimming left V 1 base short and J 7 bases short, with 16 bases between. The CDR3 sequence: CASSLVQGVRSGYTF. CDR3 nucleotides: TGTGCCAGCAGCTTAGTACAGGGTGTGAGGAGTGGCTACACCTTC.

This chain uses TRBV19 with TRBJ2-3; a weak D match, TRBD1 (5 bases). Trimming removed 5 bases from V and 3 bases from J, with 18 bases in between. Germline lookup yields CDR1 LNHDA and CDR2 SQIVND (reference sequence). The CDR3 has 16 amino acids. DNA of the CDR3: TGTGCCAGTAGTCCTAACCCAGGGTTCATAACAGATACGCAGTATTTT. Protein: CASSPNPGFITDTQYF.

V is TRBV7-3 and J is TRBJ2-1, with D possibly TRBD2 on 6 matching bases. V shed 8 bases and J shed 5 bases, with 13 bases lying between them. There are 13 residues in the CDR3. Germline V gene sequence: CDR1 SGHTA, CDR2 FQGTGA. CDR3 amino acids: CASAAGSHNEQFF. CDR3 nucleotide sequence: TGTGCCAGCGCGGCGGGGTCCCACAATGAGCAGTTCTTC. Combining the CDR3 with reference TRBV7-3 and TRBJ2-1 gives the whole variable domain GAGVSQTPSNKVTEKGKYVELRCDPISGHTALYWYRQSLGQGPEFLIYFQGTGAADDSGLPNDRFFAVRPEGSVSTLKIQRTERGDSAVYLCASAAGSHNEQFFGPGTRLTVL.

The J gene is TRBJ1-5, the V gene TRBV7-2; maybe TRBD1 (5 bases). This CDR3 spans 18 amino acids. Germline assignment: CDR1 SGHTA and CDR2 FQGNSA. The V gene lost 5 bases and the J gene lost 0 bases, with 20 bases spanning the gap. CDR3 residues: CASSPGGVGSYSNQPQHF. CDR3 nucleotides: TGTGCCAGCAGCCCAGGAGGGGTGGGGAGTTATAGCAATCAGCCCCAGCATTTT.

This sequence joins TRBV21-1 and TRBJ1-5. TRBV21-1 is recorded as a pseudogene. The CDR3 consists of 15 residues. The CDR3 nucleotides are TGTGCCAGCAGCAAAGCGCCCGGGAGAAACCAGCCCCAGCATTTT. Protein product: CASSKAPGRNQPQHF.

J is TRBJ1-5 and V is TRBV6-5, with TRBD1 matching 7 bases. V was pared by 7 bases and J by 10 bases, with 13 bases of the junction left unmatched. The V gene's germline CDR1 is MNHEY and CDR2 SVGAGI. CDR3 length: 14 residues. CDR3 sequence: CASMQRQGGFPQHF. The CDR3, as DNA: TGTGCCAGCATGCAAAGACAGGGAGGCTTCCCCCAGCATTTT.

This chain joins TRBV6-1 and TRBJ1-5; 8 nucleotides line up with TRBD1. Trimming removed 0 bases from V and 0 bases from J; junction bases left unmatched: 13. Germline-derived CDR1 and CDR2 are MNHNS and SASEGT. This CDR3 has 20 residues. This chain's CDR3 is CASSEALGQGVLRSNQPQHF. The CDR3 bases are TGTGCCAGCAGTGAAGCGCTAGGACAGGGTGTCCTACGTAGCAATCAGCCCCAGCATTTT.

This chain joins TRBV4-2 and TRBJ2-7; 8 nucleotides match TRBD2. CDR1 and CDR2 from the germline V gene are LGHNA and YNFKEQ. The CDR3 is made up of 16 amino acids. V lost 0 bases, J lost 1 base, and 5 bases stayed unmatched. CDR3 protein: CASSQDEASGSYEQYF. For the CDR3, the DNA is TGTGCCAGCAGCCAAGATGAGGCTAGCGGGTCCTACGAGCAGTACTTC.

The rearrangement links TRBV5-4 to TRBJ2-1; 8 bases align to TRBD2. Germline assignment: CDR1 SGHNT and CDR2 YYREEE (reference sequence). V shed 4 bases, J shed 0 bases, and the junction held 9 bases outside the gene matches. The length of the CDR3 is 17 residues. CDR3 DNA: TGTGCCAGCAGCACCGCGTTAGCGGGGAGCTCCTACAATGAGCAGTTCTTC. Encoded protein: CASSTALAGSSYNEQFF. Full variable domain (rest looked up from reference TRBV5-4 and TRBJ2-1): ETGVTQSPTHLIKTRGQQVTLRCSSQSGHNTVSWYQQALGQGPQFIFQYYREEENGRGNFPPRFSGLQFPNYSSELNVNALELDDSALYLCASSTALAGSSYNEQFFGPGTRLTVL.

V is TRBV18 and J is TRBJ2-7; 8 positions match TRBD2. Germline-derived CDR1 and CDR2 are KGHSH and LQKENI. Unmatched junction bases numbered 10, after V lost 5 bases and J lost 4 bases. This CDR3 has 15 residues. CDR3: CASSSHPGLDYEQYF. Written as DNA, the CDR3 is TGTGCCAGCTCATCTCACCCGGGACTAGATTACGAGCAGTACTTC.

The gene calls are TRBV15 and TRBJ1-2, with no clear D. The CDR3 is 15 amino acids. V was cut by 5 bases and J by 8 bases, with 21 bases left in between. Per germline, CDR1 LNHNV and CDR2 YYDKDF (reference sequence). The CDR3 reads CATSSRPGSTRGYTF. Here the CDR3 DNA reads TGTGCCACCAGCTCAAGACCGGGCTCTACTAGGGGCTACACCTTC.